This record looks at one T cell receptor beta chain sequence and its context. The antigen is undetermined. This sample is drawn from a study of T cell responses to AZD1222 COVID-19 vaccine. Study-level findings and limits: Spike regions recognized by vaccine-associated CD4 TCRs spanned the protein, led by 160-218 and 743-854. Possibly, clonal diversity was underestimated; donors were largely white British and included more females. The peak T cell response came first, and repertoires were sampled only after it.

This CDR3 comprises 13 residues. V lost 7 bases and J lost 7; bases outside the gene matches: 6. The germline CDR1 and CDR2 sequences are ENHRY and SYGVKD. Only in-frame clones appear in the TCRdb table, and some are missing; sequencing was by immunoSEQ multiplex PCR. The data hold 100,000 to 130,000 clones, with more than 70% observed a single time. The chain couples TRBV10-3 to TRBJ1-5; TRBD1 agrees at 8 bases. The clonotype originates from an adult in good health. The source was peripheral blood, collected on day 0 of MenACWY control vaccination. The CDR3 region has the DNA TGTGCCATCAACTTGGACAGGGACCAGCCCCAGCATTTT. Encoded protein: CAINLDRDQPQHF.